The 20 T cell receptor beta chains below were found in one sample sequenced in a study of tumor-infiltrating lymphocytes in primary liver carcinoma. Investigators took RNA and DNA out together from roughly 21-30 mg of unsorted bulk tissue. A constant-region primer served to make TCR beta cDNA from 500 to 550 ng total RNA. Each TCR beta library was derived from three nested multiplex PCR rounds that employed slightly modified ARM-PCR. Primers for the first two PCR rounds were TRBV1-TRBV30 forward primers and a C-beta reverse primer (10 cycles per round). TCRdb called the multiplex PCR reads again in MiXCR, with one record for every CDR3 protein. Found here are some 190,000 distinct CDR3 sequences, around four fifths of them singletons; the top ten hold 15% to 20%. Sequencing was performed on tumor tissue from primary liver carcinoma. The origin of the receptors is a man in his forties or fifties with primary liver carcinoma and hepatitis B virus infection.

About this clonotype itself: No conserved phenylalanine or tryptophan ends this CDR3, so it is likely a read error. The chain uses TRBV11-2 and TRBJ1-5, with D possibly TRBD1 on 5 matching bases. This CDR3 is 17 amino acids long. Germline values: CDR1 SGHAT, CDR2 FQNNGV. CDR3 in DNA: TGTGCCAGCAGCTTAGTAGGGGTAACAGCGAGCAATCAGCCTCAGCATTCT. This codes for CASSLVGVTASNQPQHS.

This clonotype was observed a handful of times. Compared with germline, one end of the junction differs, possibly owing to a read error. The rearrangement joins TRBV11-2 to TRBJ2-3; perhaps TRBD1 as D (6 bases). Looked up from germline, CDR1 is SGHAT and CDR2 is FQNNGV. The CDR3 runs 16 residues. DNA for the CDR3: TGTGCCAGTAACAGAAGAAGTACAGGGAACACAGATACACAGTATTTT. Protein: CASNRRSTGNTDTQYF.

The V and J genes are TRBV11-2 and TRBJ2-5; either TRBD1 or TRBD2 may supply D (5 bases each). This CDR3 contains 18 residues. Germline CDR1 is SGHAT and CDR2 is FQNNGV. Trimming pared 7 bases from V and 5 bases from J, leaving 29 bases between. This CDR3 is CASNPSSIQGSERETQYF. The CDR3 region has the DNA TGTGCCAGCAACCCTAGCTCAATCCAGGGTAGTGAGCGGGAGACCCAGTACTTC.

Details on this clonotype: A clone one base away is much larger, so this may be a read error. The rearrangement links TRBV5-6 to TRBJ1-3; D call uncertain. The CDR3 has 15 amino acids. Germline V lookup: CDR1 SGHDT, CDR2 YYEEEE. The V end was cut by 0 bases, the J end by 3 bases, with 10 bases between. Written as DNA, the CDR3 is TGTGCCAGCAGCTTGGAAGGGTACTATGGAAACACCATATATTTT. Translated, it gives CASSLEGYYGNTIYF.

Points on this clonotype: A single base separates this from a much larger clone, so it may be a read error. The CDR3 coding sequence is TGTGCCAGGAGTCCACTCTTGGGGGATTCTGGAGAACTGTTTTTT. This translates into CARSPLLGDSGELFF. The V gene is TRBV6-5, the J gene TRBJ1-4; a possible D gene is TRBD1 (5 bases). This CDR3 comprises 15 residues. Germline V lookup: CDR1 MNHEY, CDR2 SVGAGI. V lost 9 bases, J lost 12 bases, and 26 bases lay in between.

As regards this clonotype: A read error is possible here, since a much larger clone lies one base away. The chain couples TRBV5-1 to TRBJ1-4; D not certain. Germline assignment: CDR1 SGHRS and CDR2 YFSETQ. Trimming removed 4 bases at V and 5 bases at J, with 9 bases between. The CDR3 has 13 residues. The CDR3, as DNA: TGCGCCAGCAGCCTTCCTATGAATGAAAAACTGTTTTTT. Translation gives CASSLPMNEKLFF.

The chain couples TRBV7-8 to TRBJ2-3, with 10 bases lining up with TRBD2. Germline lookup yields CDR1 SGHVS and CDR2 FQNEAQ. This CDR3 has 16 residues. With V trimmed by 4 bases and J by 7 bases, 11 bases remained unmatched. The DNA of the CDR3 is TGTGCCAGCAGCTCCCCCGGGATTAGCGGGAGGAATACGCAGTATTTT. This translates into CASSSPGISGRNTQYF.

This chain uses TRBV10-3 with TRBJ2-5, with D perhaps matching TRBD1 (6 bases). Germline V CDR1 and CDR2: ENHRY, SYGVKD. This CDR3 comprises 14 residues. The V end lost 6 bases, the J end lost 4 bases, and 15 bases lay between the germline ends. CDR3 sequence (DNA): TGTGCCATCAGGGCAACAGGGTTGGGAGAGACCCAGTACTTC. Its protein is CAIRATGLGETQYF.

A note on this clonotype: The junction shows a germline mismatch at one end, possibly a read error. The chain combines TRBV12-3 or TRBV12-4 with TRBJ1-2; possible D gene TRBD1, 6 bases. The CDR3 runs 15 residues. The CDR3 region has the DNA TGTCCCAGCAGTTTTGGGGGCGCATTGCCCTGTGGCTACACCTTC. Translated, it gives CPSSFGGALPCGYTF.

Note on this clonotype: One junction end does not reproduce the germline sequence, and a read error may be involved. This chain connects TRBV12-3 or TRBV12-4 to TRBJ1-1, with D tentatively TRBD1 (6 bases). The CDR3 covers 13 residues. As DNA, the CDR3 is TGTGTCAGCAGTTTTTCAGGGGCAACTGAAGCTTTCTTT. It yields the protein CVSSFSGATEAFF.

The chain carries TRBV6-1 and TRBJ2-1, with D maybe TRBD2 (6 bases). The CDR3 is 15 residues long. CDR1 is MNHNS and CDR2 is SASEGT in the germline V gene. V gave up 4 bases and J gave up 8 bases, with 18 bases separating them. The CDR3 spells CASSAQLAGVYEQFF. DNA for the CDR3: TGTGCCAGCAGTGCCCAACTAGCAGGAGTTTATGAGCAGTTCTTC.

This rearrangement joins TRBV18 to TRBJ2-5, with D unclear. Looked up from germline, CDR1 is KGHSH and CDR2 is LQKENI. With 0 bases removed from V and 5 bases from J, the gap between germline ends came to 10 bases. The CDR3 is 14 residues long. The CDR3 here is CASSPPSLRETQYF. Here the CDR3 DNA reads TGTGCCAGCTCACCACCGAGCCTTCGGGAGACCCAGTACTTC.

On this clonotype: Given the absence of the conserved phenylalanine or tryptophan at the CDR3 end, a read error is likely. This chain uses TRBV6-2 or TRBV6-3 with TRBJ2-4; D ambiguous. Germline CDR1 and CDR2: MNHEY and SVGEGT. The CDR3 has 14 amino acids. V was cut by 2 bases and J by 4 bases, with 9 bases left in between. CDR3 protein: CASSYVRWKNIQYC. The CDR3 nucleotides read TGTGCCAGCAGTTACGTTAGGTGGAAAAACATTCAGTACTGC.

The chain couples TRBV4-1 to TRBJ1-5; possible D gene TRBD1, 5 bases. CDR3 length equals 15 residues. The germline gives CDR1 MGHRA, CDR2 YSYEKL. Trimming stripped 3 bases from V and 6 bases from J, with 15 bases between. The CDR3 DNA follows: TGCGCCAGCAGCCAGGGGGTCGATAGTACTCAGCCCCAGCATTTT. Protein: CASSQGVDSTQPQHF.

Of note for this clonotype: A junction end diverges from the germline sequence, so it may reflect a read error. V and J are TRBV6-1 and TRBJ1-1; D is ambiguous. The CDR3 length is 13 residues. Germline lookup yields CDR1 MNHNS and CDR2 SASEGT. CDR3 sequence: CARSVGVNTEAFF. The CDR3 nucleotides read TGTGCCAGAAGTGTGGGTGTGAACACTGAAGCTTTCTTT.

With regard to this clonotype: One end of the junction is discordant with germline, which a read error may explain. The chain links TRBV28 to TRBJ2-1; D not resolved. Germline V lookup: CDR1 MDHEN, CDR2 SYDVKM. The CDR3 contains 12 residues. In DNA form, the CDR3 reads TGTGCTCAGACCGCCCGTCGCGATGAGCAGTTATTC. Translation: CAQTARRDEQLF.

Comment on this clonotype: The final CDR3 position lacks the conserved phenylalanine or tryptophan, pointing to a likely read error. The chain carries TRBV11-1 and TRBJ2-7, with D possibly matching TRBD2 (5 bases). CDR1 SGHAT and CDR2 FQDESV come from the germline V gene (reference sequence). The CDR3 contains 17 residues. The CDR3 protein is CASTLGPAGESSYEQYL. The CDR3 nucleotides are TGTGCCAGCACCTTAGGGCCGGCGGGTGAAAGCTCTTACGAACAGTACTTA.

A remark on this clonotype: A junction end diverges from the germline sequence, so it may reflect a read error. The J gene is TRBJ2-7, the V gene TRBV19, with a tentative D call TRBD2 (5 bases). The CDR3 length is 15 residues. Germline assignment: CDR1 LNHDA and CDR2 SQIVND (reference sequence). Written as DNA, the CDR3 is TGTTCCAGTAGTATCCGTGAGGGAAGTCATTACGAGCAGTACTTC. Its protein is CSSSIREGSHYEQYF. Complete variable domain (other parts from reference TRBV19 and TRBJ2-7): DGGITQSPKYLFRKEGQNVTLSCEQNLNHDAMYWYRQDPGQGLRLIYYSQIVNDFQKGDIAEGYSVSREKKESFPLTVTSAQKNPTAFYLCSSSIREGSHYEQYFGPGTRLTVT.

Concerning this clonotype itself: Given a much more abundant clone one base away, this may be a read error. J is TRBJ1-5 and V is TRBV30, with unresolved D. The CDR3 spans 13 residues. The V gene lost 4 bases and the J gene lost 5 bases, with 12 bases spanning the gap. Germline values: CDR1 GTSNPN, CDR2 SVGIG (reference sequence). The CDR3 nucleotides are TGTGCCTGGAATCCACTGGGGTATCAGCCCCAGCATTTT. Translated: CAWNPLGYQPQHF.

Points on this clonotype: Likely a read error: the CDR3 ends without its conserved phenylalanine or tryptophan. The DNA is omitted, as the CDR3 cannot be located on it reliably, and the CDR3 follows TCRdb's listing. The chain employs TRBV28 and TRBJ2-7; the table's D call TRBD1 went unverified against the DNA. The CDR3 comprises 13 residues, both ends counted. CDR1 MDHEN and CDR2 SYDVKM come from the germline V gene. The CDR3 loop is CASFPGRGNEQYS.